A single sample is the source of the 26 T cell receptor beta chains below, sequenced in a study of blood T cell repertoires in COVID-19. Profiling relied on immunoSEQ multiplex PCR, and the TCRdb table lists in-frame clones only, not all of them. This table has under 300,000 clones, more than 75% appearing once. The sequencing sample was made of peripheral blood. Receptors were obtained from a woman aged 40 to 49 who had recovered from COVID-19.

The rearrangement links TRBV5-1 to TRBJ2-1; tentatively, D is TRBD2 (6 bases). The length of the CDR3 is 15 residues. Trimming removed 4 bases from V and 7 bases from J, with 18 bases in between. Germline assignment: CDR1 SGHRS and CDR2 YFSETQ. For the CDR3, the DNA is TGCGCCAGCAGCGCCCGACTAGATTTGGGGAATGAGCAGTTCTTC. Amino acid sequence: CASSARLDLGNEQFF.

The V call is TRBV9, the J call TRBJ2-3, with 9 nucleotides matching TRBD2. Germline V gene sequence: CDR1 SGDLS, CDR2 YYNGEE. The CDR3 has 15 amino acids. V lost 6 bases and J lost 0; bases outside the gene matches: 5. The CDR3 DNA reads as TGTGCCAGCAACCCTAGCGGGGCAAGCACAGATACGCAGTATTTT. This encodes CASNPSGASTDTQYF.

The rearrangement links TRBV18 to TRBJ1-5; TRBD1 matches at 7 bases. The CDR3 totals 15 residues. V gave up 5 bases and J gave up 1 base; unmatched junction bases: 5. Germline CDR1 and CDR2: KGHSH and LQKENI. CDR3 sequence reads: CASSFPGGSNQPQHF. The CDR3, as DNA: TGTGCCAGCTCATTCCCAGGGGGGAGCAATCAGCCCCAGCATTTT.

The chain carries TRBV5-6 and TRBJ2-1, with a tentative D call TRBD2 (6 bases). Germline V gene lookup returns CDR1 SGHDT and CDR2 YYEEEE. Trimming removed 4 bases at V and 0 bases at J, with 17 bases between. The CDR3 is 17 residues long. CDR3 residues: CASSLSGRGSSYNEQFF. Here the CDR3 DNA reads TGTGCCAGCAGCCTGTCCGGGCGGGGAAGCTCCTACAATGAGCAGTTCTTC.

This clone showed up just once. The chain is built from TRBV2 and TRBJ2-7; 14 nucleotides align to TRBD2. CDR1 SNHLY and CDR2 FYNNEI come from the germline V gene. The CDR3 is 16 residues long. V lost 6 bases, J lost 3 bases, and 7 bases stayed unmatched. The CDR3 sequence is CASSRGLAGAYYEQYF. CDR3 coding DNA: TGTGCCAGCAGCCGGGGACTAGCGGGAGCCTACTACGAGCAGTACTTC.

This clone came up once. The genes are TRBV24-1 and TRBJ1-2; 7 nucleotides agree with TRBD1. There are 13 residues in the CDR3. Germline-derived CDR1 and CDR2 are KGHDR and SFDVKD. The trim removed 4 bases at V and 8 bases at J, leaving 6 bases unmatched. DNA of the CDR3: TGTGCCACCAGTGAGCACGACAGGGTAGGCTACACCTTC. Amino acids: CATSEHDRVGYTF.

The chain recombines TRBV30 with TRBJ1-1, with a weak D call TRBD1 (6 bases). The CDR3 has 14 amino acids. V dropped 7 bases and J dropped 5 bases, with 20 bases sitting between them. Germline CDR1 GTSNPN, CDR2 SVGIG (reference sequence). CDR3 region: CASPWGGGLTEAFF. The CDR3 DNA reads as TGTGCCTCCCCATGGGGGGGCGGTTTAACTGAAGCTTTCTTT.

This clone has just one count. This chain joins TRBV7-9 and TRBJ2-5, with 8 bases that match TRBD2. The CDR3 sequence is 15 residues long. Per the germline V gene, CDR1 is SEHNR and CDR2 is FQNEAQ (reference sequence). With 2 bases clipped from V and 4 bases from J, the junction kept 6 bases outside the gene matches. The CDR3: CASSLPGGLTETQYF. In DNA form, the CDR3 reads TGTGCCAGCAGCTTACCGGGAGGGTTGACAGAGACCCAGTACTTC. The full variable domain, rest sourced from reference TRBV7-9 and TRBJ2-5, is DTGVSQNPRHKITKRGQNVTFRCDPISEHNRLYWYRQTLGQGPEFLTYFQNEAQLEKSRLLSDRFSAERPKGSFSTLEIQRTEQGDSAMYLCASSLPGGLTETQYFGPGTRLLVL.

V and J are TRBV9 and TRBJ2-3; TRBD2 aligns across 8 bases. In germline, CDR1 is SGDLS, CDR2 YYNGEE. The CDR3 sequence is 16 residues long. The trim removed 0 bases at V and 4 bases at J, leaving 7 bases unmatched. DNA for the CDR3: TGTGCCAGCAGCGTAGCCGGGACTAGGGGGGCAGATACGCAGTATTTT. Translated: CASSVAGTRGADTQYF. Variable domain in full (rest from reference TRBV9 and TRBJ2-3): DSGVTQTPKHLITATGQRVTLRCSPRSGDLSVYWYQQSLDQGLQFLIQYYNGEERAKGNILERFSAQQFPDLHSELNLSSLELGDSALYFCASSVAGTRGADTQYFGPGTRLTVL.

This rearrangement joins TRBV4-3 to TRBJ2-2, with D perhaps matching TRBD2 (5 bases). V lost 0 bases and J lost 13, with 18 bases in between. This CDR3 region has 15 residues. CDR1 is LGHNA, CDR2 YSLEER, per germline. The CDR3 is CASSQDAVIRAGLFF. DNA of the CDR3: TGCGCCAGCAGCCAAGATGCCGTAATCCGGGCGGGGCTGTTTTTT.

The chain carries TRBV3-1 (or the pseudogene TRBV3-2) and TRBJ1-1; 8 bases match TRBD1. Germline CDR1 reads LGHDT; CDR2 reads YNNKEL (reference sequence). J gave up 6 bases and V 3 bases, and 6 bases lay outside the gene matches. The CDR3 consists of 14 residues. The CDR3 coding sequence is TGTGCCAGCAGCCAGGGACAGGTCGGCGCTGAAGCTTTCTTT. As protein: CASSQGQVGAEAFF.

This chain links TRBV30 with TRBJ2-4, with TRBD1 matching 9 bases. The germline CDR1 and CDR2 sequences are GTSNPN and SVGIG (reference sequence). This CDR3 comprises 14 residues. V lost 5 bases, J lost 1 base, and 3 bases stayed unmatched. Written as DNA, the CDR3 is TGTGCCTGGGCACAGGGGGCCGCCAAAAACATTCAGTACTTC. It is translated as CAWAQGAAKNIQYF. Filled out from reference TRBV30 and TRBJ2-4, the complete variable domain reads SQTIHQWPATLVQPVGSPLSLECTVEGTSNPNLYWYRQAAGRGLQLLFYSVGIGQISSEVPQNLSASRPQDRQFILSSKKLLLSDSGFYLCAWAQGAAKNIQYFGAGTRLSVL.

This chain connects TRBV10-3 to TRBJ1-1, with D maybe TRBD1 (5 bases). With 6 bases removed from V and 0 bases from J, the gap between germline ends came to 14 bases. The CDR3 contains 15 residues. From germline, CDR1 is ENHRY and CDR2 SYGVKD. This CDR3 reads CAIRPRDSMNTEAFF. In DNA form, the CDR3 reads TGTGCCATCAGACCCAGGGACTCCATGAACACTGAAGCTTTCTTT.

The CDR3 coding sequence is TGTGCCAGCAGACCCCCAGCGCCAACTAATGAAAAACTGTTTTTT. Residues: CASRPPAPTNEKLFF. The chain carries TRBV2 and TRBJ1-4, with no clear D. From germline, CDR1 is SNHLY and CDR2 FYNNEI. Deletions cut 6 bases from V and 0 bases from J, with 11 bases between. This CDR3 has 15 amino acids.

The gene calls are TRBV6-6 and TRBJ2-3; D perhaps matches TRBD2 (5 bases). The CDR3 consists of 14 residues. Germline values: CDR1 MNHNY, CDR2 SVGAGI (reference sequence). Trimming shortened V by 6 bases and J by 6 bases, and 16 bases separated the two germline ends. The CDR3 here is CASRGGPPRDTQYF. The CDR3 nucleotides are TGTGCCAGCAGGGGCGGGCCCCCGCGGGATACGCAGTATTTT.

This chain connects TRBV20-1 to TRBJ2-4; D call uncertain. Trimming shortened V by 6 bases and J by 13 bases, and 13 bases separated the two germline ends. Germline CDR1 and CDR2: DFQATT and SNEGSKA (reference sequence). The CDR3 has 10 amino acids. CDR3 DNA: TGCAGTGCCCAGCTGGGCCCCCAGTACTTC. As protein: CSAQLGPQYF.

V and J are TRBV3-1 (or the pseudogene TRBV3-2) and TRBJ2-7, with 13 bases matching TRBD2. The germline gives CDR1 LGHDT, CDR2 YNNKEL (reference sequence). Trimming took 4 bases from V and 6 from J; bases not matched to a gene: 9. The CDR3 extends over 16 amino acids. The CDR3 sequence: CASSPGTSGNPLEQYV. CDR3 nucleotides: TGTGCCAGCAGCCCTGGGACTAGCGGGAACCCCCTCGAGCAGTACGTC.

The chain carries TRBV10-1 and TRBJ1-6; D is ambiguous. Germline loops: CDR1 WNHNN, CDR2 SYGVQD (reference sequence). This CDR3 is built from 13 residues. V dropped 10 bases and J dropped 9 bases, with 16 bases sitting between them. Here the CDR3 DNA reads TGCGCCACCCAGACCCGGCGAGGTTCACCCCTCCACTTT. Protein product: CATQTRRGSPLHF.

The chain employs TRBV15 and TRBJ1-5; 8 bases map to TRBD1. This CDR3 region has 15 residues. Germline CDR1 is LNHNV and CDR2 is YYDKDF (reference sequence). V trimming: 3 bases; J trimming: 4 bases; junction bases outside the gene matches: 5. CDR3 in amino acids: CATSSDRGPNQPQHF. The CDR3 coding sequence is TGTGCCACCAGCAGTGACAGGGGCCCAAATCAGCCCCAGCATTTT.

The chain links TRBV24-1 to TRBJ2-5, with 13 nucleotides matching TRBD2. The CDR3 runs 19 residues. CDR1 is KGHDR and CDR2 is SFDVKD in the germline V gene. V lost 0 bases to trimming and J lost 5 bases; unmatched junction nucleotides: 11. The CDR3 DNA sequence: TGTGCCACCAGTGATTTGGGGGGTACTAGCGGGAGGGCCACGGAGACCCAGTACTTC. Translation gives CATSDLGGTSGRATETQYF.

V gene TRBV19 combines with J gene TRBJ2-5; tentative D call: TRBD2 (6 bases). The germline V gene encodes CDR1 LNHDA and CDR2 SQIVND (reference sequence). V lost 3 bases and J 5 bases, leaving 7 bases between the germline ends. CDR3 length equals 12 residues. CDR3: CASSIRGETQYF. The CDR3 DNA sequence: TGTGCCAGTAGTATCCGGGGGGAGACCCAGTACTTC. Based on the CDR3 plus reference TRBV19 and TRBJ2-5, the full variable domain is DGGITQSPKYLFRKEGQNVTLSCEQNLNHDAMYWYRQDPGQGLRLIYYSQIVNDFQKGDIAEGYSVSREKKESFPLTVTSAQKNPTAFYLCASSIRGETQYFGPGTRLLVL.

The chain couples TRBV19 to TRBJ2-1, with TRBD2 identical over 11 bases. J lost 3 bases, V lost 3 bases, and 1 base had no gene match. The CDR3 contains 15 residues. Germline V gene data show CDR1 as LNHDA and CDR2 as SQIVND (reference sequence). CDR3 nucleotides: TGTGCCAGTAGTATGACTAGCGGGGTCTACAATGAGCAGTTCTTC. Protein product: CASSMTSGVYNEQFF. Based on the CDR3 plus reference TRBV19 and TRBJ2-1, the full variable domain is DGGITQSPKYLFRKEGQNVTLSCEQNLNHDAMYWYRQDPGQGLRLIYYSQIVNDFQKGDIAEGYSVSREKKESFPLTVTSAQKNPTAFYLCASSMTSGVYNEQFFGPGTRLTVL.

The chain has TRBV5-8 and TRBJ1-5; D uncertain. CDR1 and CDR2 from the germline V gene are SGHTS and YDEGEE. This CDR3 comprises 14 residues. The germline V and J ends were trimmed by 3 bases and 0 bases, with 7 bases remaining between them. CDR3 loop: CASSSRYSNQPQHF. In DNA form, the CDR3 reads TGTGCCAGCAGCTCGCGGTATAGCAATCAGCCCCAGCATTTT.

The chain employs TRBV6-2 or TRBV6-3 and TRBJ2-3; no reliable D call. In germline, CDR1 is MNHEY, CDR2 SVGEGT. Trimming removed 0 bases at V and 1 base at J, with 11 bases between. The length of the CDR3 is 16 residues. For the CDR3, the DNA is TGTGCCAGCAGTTACTCGATTGGCGGAGGCACAGATACGCAGTATTTT. Protein: CASSYSIGGGTDTQYF.

The chain combines TRBV13 with TRBJ2-3, with 8 bases fitting TRBD2. CDR1 PRHDT and CDR2 FYEKMQ come from the germline V gene (reference sequence). The CDR3 runs to 14 residues. The junction had 2 bases not matched to a gene; V was cut back by 0 bases and J by 6 bases. Here the CDR3 reads CASSLGGRVDTQYF. DNA of the CDR3: TGTGCCAGCAGCTTAGGCGGGAGGGTGGATACGCAGTATTTT.

The rearrangement joins TRBV19 to TRBJ1-1; D gene ambiguous. The CDR3 contains 12 residues. V was cut by 5 bases and J by 4 bases, with 8 bases left in between. Germline CDR1 is LNHDA and CDR2 is SQIVND (reference sequence). The CDR3 DNA sequence: TGTGCCAGTAGTGGAGGGCCCACTGAAGCTTTCTTT. The encoded protein is CASSGGPTEAFF.